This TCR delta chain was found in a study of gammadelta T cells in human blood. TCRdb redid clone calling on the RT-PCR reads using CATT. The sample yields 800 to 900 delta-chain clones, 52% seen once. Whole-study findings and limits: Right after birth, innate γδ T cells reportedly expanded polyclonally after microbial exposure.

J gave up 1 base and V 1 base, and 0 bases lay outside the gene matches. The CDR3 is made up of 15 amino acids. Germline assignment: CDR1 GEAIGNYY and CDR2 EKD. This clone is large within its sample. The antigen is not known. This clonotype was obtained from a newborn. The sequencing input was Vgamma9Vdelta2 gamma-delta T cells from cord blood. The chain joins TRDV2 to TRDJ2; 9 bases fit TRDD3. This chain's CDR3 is CACDTLGDLTAQLFF. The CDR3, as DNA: TGTGCCTGTGACACACTGGGGGATTTGACAGCACAACTCTTCTTT.